Presented here are 26 T cell receptor beta chains from one specimen sequenced in a study of CD8 T cells in Susac syndrome. An amount of RNA that ranged from roughly 0.5 to 1 ug was reverse transcribed with random hexamers. A single record per CDR3 protein comes from TCRdb applying MiXCR to the immunoSEQ multiplex PCR reads. In the table there are 150,000 to 200,000 distinct CDR3 sequences, roughly 95% of which are singletons. Sequencing input: CD4+ T cells from PBMCs. Receptors were obtained from a human donor with Susac syndrome.

This rearrangement joins TRBV7-2 to TRBJ2-7, with D perhaps TRBD1 or TRBD2 (5 bases each). The V and J ends lost 5 bases and 3 bases respectively, with 17 bases between them. The CDR3 is 15 amino acids. Germline V gives CDR1 SGHTA, CDR2 FQGNSA. CDR3 in amino acids: CASSPPGRHDYEQYF. DNA of the CDR3: TGTGCCAGCAGCCCACCGGGACGCCACGACTACGAGCAGTACTTC.

The chain joins TRBV6-2 or TRBV6-3 to TRBJ2-1; D not certain. The CDR3 is 14 residues long. V lost 2 bases, J lost 8 bases, and 13 bases lay in between. Germline V gene sequence: CDR1 MNHEY, CDR2 SVGEGT. CDR3 loop: CASSYVGRRYEQFF. DNA for the CDR3: TGTGCCAGCAGTTACGTCGGACGGCGGTATGAGCAGTTCTTC.

This chain uses TRBV4-3 with TRBJ2-3; tentatively, D is TRBD2 (5 bases). Germline lookup yields CDR1 LGHNA and CDR2 YSLEER. The CDR3 is made up of 17 amino acids. Trimming took 1 base from V and 0 from J, leaving 14 bases between them. The CDR3 region is CASSQGSGTGSTDTQYF. CDR3 in DNA: TGCGCCAGCAGCCAAGGATCAGGCACGGGGAGCACAGATACGCAGTATTTT.

The rearrangement links TRBV7-3 to TRBJ2-7, with no clear D. The CDR3 totals 12 residues. Trimming took 5 bases from V and 3 from J, leaving 8 bases between them. From germline, CDR1 is SGHTA and CDR2 FQGTGA. CDR3 sequence: CASSLPYYEQYF. CDR3 DNA sequence: TGTGCCAGCAGCCTACCGTACTACGAGCAGTACTTC.

DNA for the CDR3: TGTGCCAGCTCGCCAGCCGCGACAGGGGTCGGGGAGGGTCCGCATTTT. Its translation is CASSPAATGVGEGPHF. The genes are TRBV18 and TRBJ1-5; 8 positions match TRBD1. This CDR3 comprises 16 residues. Germline trimming cut 6 bases from V and 15 bases from J; bases unmatched to any gene: 22. The germline V gene has CDR1 KGHSH and CDR2 LQKENI.

The chain is built from TRBV20-1 and TRBJ2-2; D is unclear. In germline, CDR1 is DFQATT, CDR2 SNEGSKA (reference sequence). CDR3 length equals 12 residues. Trimming took 8 bases from V and 0 from J, leaving 7 bases between them. CDR3 in amino acids: CSQKTNTGELFF. The CDR3 nucleotides are TGCAGTCAGAAGACGAACACCGGGGAGCTGTTTTTT.

As concerns this clonotype: The junction departs from the called germline gene at one end, perhaps through a read error. The chain employs TRBV6-5 and TRBJ1-4; D uncertain. Germline V gene lookup returns CDR1 MNHEY and CDR2 SVGAGI. The CDR3 sequence is 8 residues long. The CDR3 protein is CASTPQDF. CDR3 nucleotide sequence: TGTGCCAGCACCCCTCAGGATTTT.

The V gene is TRBV12-3 or TRBV12-4, the J gene TRBJ2-1; D is perhaps TRBD2 (6 bases). The CDR3 runs to 15 residues. The V end lost 6 bases, the J end lost 1 base, and 13 bases lay between the germline ends. The CDR3 nucleotides read TGTGCCAGCAGGGGATTCGGGGGTTCCTACAATGAGCAGTTCTTC. Translated, it gives CASRGFGGSYNEQFF.

V is TRBV7-9 and J is TRBJ2-1, with 7 positions matching TRBD2. This CDR3 region has 12 residues. CDR1 and CDR2 from the germline V gene are SEHNR and FQNEAQ (reference sequence). V lost 5 bases to trimming and J lost 10 bases; unmatched junction nucleotides: 5. CDR3 amino acids: CASSVGRGEQFF. The CDR3 region has the DNA TGTGCCAGCAGCGTCGGGCGGGGGGAGCAGTTCTTC. The variable domain in full, with the rest retrieved from reference TRBV7-9 and TRBJ2-1, is DTGVSQNPRHKITKRGQNVTFRCDPISEHNRLYWYRQTLGQGPEFLTYFQNEAQLEKSRLLSDRFSAERPKGSFSTLEIQRTEQGDSAMYLCASSVGRGEQFFGPGTRLTVL.

The rearrangement joins TRBV27 to TRBJ2-7; no definite D call. This CDR3 spans 16 amino acids. Trimming took off 3 bases at V and 1 base at J, with 16 bases between the two ends. CDR1 MNHEY and CDR2 SMNVEV come from the germline V gene (reference sequence). The CDR3 sequence is CASSLYGVGESYEQYF. Written as DNA, the CDR3 is TGTGCCAGCAGTTTGTATGGGGTAGGAGAATCCTACGAGCAGTACTTC.

The J gene is TRBJ2-1, the V gene TRBV20-1, with D uncertain. The germline gives CDR1 DFQATT, CDR2 SNEGSKA (reference sequence). This CDR3 has 13 residues. The V end was cut by 0 bases, the J end by 4 bases, with 7 bases between. In DNA form, the CDR3 reads TGCAGTGCTAGAGACACCCGTTACAATGAGCAGTTCTTC. It is translated as CSARDTRYNEQFF.

The chain recombines TRBV5-6 with TRBJ2-1; possible D gene TRBD1, 6 bases. This CDR3 is built from 17 residues. V lost 4 bases and J lost 8, with 25 bases in between. The germline V gene encodes CDR1 SGHDT and CDR2 YYEEEE. The CDR3 is CASSLMRDTRTSDEQFF. The CDR3 region has the DNA TGTGCCAGCAGCCTCATGAGGGACACAAGGACAAGCGATGAGCAGTTCTTC.

This clonotype was seen once. The chain combines TRBV30 with TRBJ1-2; tentative D call: TRBD1 (5 bases). This CDR3 has 13 residues. Trimming left V 4 bases short and J 6 bases short, with 15 bases between. Germline assignment: CDR1 GTSNPN and CDR2 SVGIG (reference sequence). In DNA form, the CDR3 reads TGTGCCTGGATTCTGCGAGGGGCGGATGGCTACACCTTC. Encoded protein: CAWILRGADGYTF.

The chain uses TRBV29-1 and TRBJ1-2; TRBD1 agrees at 7 bases. Germline V gene data show CDR1 as SQVTM and CDR2 as ANQGSEA. The trim removed 8 bases at V and 4 bases at J, leaving 4 bases unmatched. CDR3 length equals 11 residues. The DNA of the CDR3 is TGCAGCACCCAGGGGGTCTATGGCTACACCTTC. Its translation is CSTQGVYGYTF.

The DNA of the CDR3 is TGTGCCAGCTCACCCTCGGGCAATCAGCCCCAGCATTTT. It translates to CASSPSGNQPQHF. The chain couples TRBV18 to TRBJ1-5, with D unclear. Germline V lookup: CDR1 KGHSH, CDR2 LQKENI. This CDR3 is built from 13 residues. V gave up 3 bases and J gave up 2 bases, with 5 bases separating them.

The rearrangement joins TRBV5-1 to TRBJ2-1; 9 bases map to TRBD1. Germline V gene sequence: CDR1 SGHRS, CDR2 YFSETQ. This CDR3 region has 14 residues. V was pared by 5 bases and J by 7 bases, with 7 bases of the junction left unmatched. CDR3: CASSPGTGLNEQFF. The CDR3 nucleotides are TGCGCCAGCAGTCCCGGGACAGGGTTGAATGAGCAGTTCTTC.

The chain couples TRBV19 to TRBJ2-1; tentative D call: TRBD1 (7 bases). Germline values: CDR1 LNHDA, CDR2 SQIVND (reference sequence). Trimming removed 10 bases from V and 12 bases from J, with 22 bases in between. This CDR3 region has 13 residues. The CDR3 DNA reads as TGTGCCACCCTCACTCAGGGGGGCGTAGGGCAGTTCTTC. Its protein is CATLTQGGVGQFF.

The chain couples TRBV5-1 to TRBJ1-1; a weak D match, TRBD1 (5 bases). This CDR3 has 14 amino acids. The V gene's germline CDR1 is SGHRS and CDR2 YFSETQ. Trimming took off 1 base at V and 1 base at J, with 8 bases between the two ends. The CDR3 DNA follows: TGCGCCAGCAGCTTGTGGCAGGGGAACACTGAAGCTTTCTTT. It encodes CASSLWQGNTEAFF.

The chain carries TRBV12-3 or TRBV12-4 and TRBJ2-5; D may be TRBD2 (6 bases). Trimming pared 1 base from V and 5 bases from J, leaving 14 bases between. This CDR3 spans 15 amino acids. The CDR3 sequence is CASSLGRGGDETQYF. The DNA for the CDR3 is TGTGCCAGCAGTTTAGGGCGAGGAGGGGACGAGACCCAGTACTTC.

The chain recombines TRBV7-2 with TRBJ2-4, with a weak D call TRBD1 (6 bases). V lost 6 bases, J lost 0 bases, and 15 bases lay in between. The CDR3 totals 16 residues. CDR1 is SGHTA and CDR2 is FQGNSA in the germline V gene. The CDR3 loop reads CASSSPGHLAKNIQYF. CDR3 coding DNA: TGTGCCAGCAGTTCCCCGGGACACTTAGCCAAAAACATTCAGTACTTC.

The CDR3 nucleotides are TGCAGTGCTAGCTCAGGGGTCGATTCACCCCTCCACTTT. It codes for CSASSGVDSPLHF. The rearrangement uses TRBV20-1 and TRBJ1-6, with D possibly TRBD1 on 6 matching bases. In germline, CDR1 is DFQATT, CDR2 SNEGSKA (reference sequence). This CDR3 is built from 13 residues. The ends were cut back, 3 bases at V and 8 bases at J, with 11 bases in the middle.

This chain connects TRBV7-7 to TRBJ2-5; 10 bases line up with TRBD2. The CDR3 contains 15 residues. Germline assignment: CDR1 SSHAT and CDR2 FNYEAQ (reference sequence). The V segment lost 5 bases and the J segment 5 bases; nucleotides outside the gene matches: 8. CDR3 in DNA: TGTGCCAGCAGCGAGAGCGGGGGGGCGATGGAGACCCAGTACTTC. This codes for CASSESGGAMETQYF.

This sequence joins TRBV12-3 or TRBV12-4 and TRBJ2-5; D unresolved. V was cut by 8 bases and J by 2 bases, with 15 bases left in between. The CDR3 length is 14 residues. The CDR3 reads CASGTLNKQETQYF. In DNA form, the CDR3 reads TGTGCCAGCGGAACCCTGAATAAACAAGAGACCCAGTACTTC.

This clonotype was recorded once. The chain carries TRBV6-5 and TRBJ2-1; D may be TRBD2 (6 bases). Trimming took off 5 bases at V and 3 bases at J, with 11 bases between the two ends. The CDR3 contains 14 residues. Germline V CDR1 and CDR2: MNHEY, SVGAGI. For the CDR3, the DNA is TGTGCCAGCAGTCCAGGGACTGGCTACAATGAGCAGTTCTTC. Residues: CASSPGTGYNEQFF.

The genes are TRBV6-2 or TRBV6-3 and TRBJ2-1; weak D call: TRBD1 (6 bases). The germline V and J ends were trimmed by 6 bases and 6 bases, with 15 bases remaining between them. The germline CDR1 and CDR2 sequences are MNHEY and SVGEGT. This CDR3 spans 14 amino acids. Written as DNA, the CDR3 is TGTGCCAGCAGGGGACAAACCTGGAGCAATGAGCAGTTCTTC. This sequence encodes CASRGQTWSNEQFF.

The genes are TRBV4-3 and TRBJ2-4; 7 bases agree with TRBD1. V shed 0 bases and J 8 bases; nucleotides not matched to a gene: 7. CDR1 is LGHNA, CDR2 YSLEER, per germline. This CDR3 region has 15 residues. The CDR3 spells CASSQDTGVQDIQYF. CDR3 in DNA: TGCGCCAGCAGCCAAGATACAGGGGTACAGGACATTCAGTACTTC.